The 10 T cell receptor beta chains given below trace back to one sample, sequenced in a study of cytomegalovirus exposure and HLA in healthy donors. Both 60 Vbeta primers and 13 Jbeta primers went into the PCR. Only in-frame clones appear in the TCRdb table, and some are missing; sequencing was by immunoSEQ multiplex PCR. The sample carries about 140,000 clones, 87% recorded once. Sequenced input: PBMCs. The receptors originated from a woman aged 25 to 39 in good health and CMV-seronegative.

The chain has TRBV5-4 and TRBJ2-5; 12 bases are a match to TRBD2. The CDR3 runs 16 residues. With 4 bases clipped from V and 6 bases from J, the junction kept 10 bases outside the gene matches. The germline V gene encodes CDR1 SGHNT and CDR2 YYREEE (reference sequence). The CDR3 DNA reads as TGTGCCAGCAGCGTAAGGACTAGCGGGGCTGCTAAGACCCAGTACTTC. Translated, it gives CASSVRTSGAAKTQYF.

V and J are TRBV2 and TRBJ2-1, with D uncertain. V gave up 7 bases and J gave up 0 bases, with 10 bases separating them. The CDR3 has 14 residues. Germline V gene data show CDR1 as SNHLY and CDR2 as FYNNEI. CDR3 in amino acids: CASIRQVSYNEQFF. The CDR3 bases are TGTGCCAGCATCCGGCAGGTCTCCTACAATGAGCAGTTCTTC.

This clone came up once. The chain is built from TRBV28 and TRBJ2-7; TRBD1 matches 8 bases. Losses at the gene ends were 8 bases for V and 3 bases for J; bases not matched to a gene: 6. This CDR3 has 13 residues. Germline CDR1 and CDR2: MDHEN and SYDVKM. CDR3 bases: TGTGCCAGCCGTGGGACAGGAGTCTACGAGCAGTACTTC. It specifies CASRGTGVYEQYF.

V is TRBV30 and J is TRBJ1-2, with 7 bases fitting TRBD1. Per germline, CDR1 GTSNPN and CDR2 SVGIG (reference sequence). The CDR3 length is 14 residues. With 8 bases clipped from V and 0 bases from J, the junction kept 9 bases outside the gene matches. In nucleotides, the CDR3 is TGTGCCGGAGAAGGGGGCTTCCCTAACTATGGCTACACCTTC. Translation gives CAGEGGFPNYGYTF.

About this clone itself: The junction shows a germline mismatch at one end, possibly a read error. The chain joins TRBV30 to TRBJ2-7; D is unclear. The length of the CDR3 is 15 residues. CDR1 is GTSNPN and CDR2 is SVGIG in the germline V gene (reference sequence). CDR3 nucleotide sequence: TGTGCCTGGAGTGACGTACGAGGCCTCTCCGACGAGCAGTACTTC. It is translated as CAWSDVRGLSDEQYF.

V is TRBV5-6 and J is TRBJ2-5; TRBD1 is a possible D gene (5 bases). Germline values: CDR1 SGHDT, CDR2 YYEEEE. Between the trimmed V and J ends, which lost 4 bases and 1 base, there was a span of 17 bases. CDR3 length: 16 amino acids. CDR3 DNA: TGTGCCAGCAGCCTCATCCAGGGTCTCTCCCAAGAGACCCAGTACTTC. Its protein product is CASSLIQGLSQETQYF.

V is TRBV9 and J is TRBJ1-2; D is perhaps TRBD1 (6 bases). Between the trimmed V and J ends, which lost 1 base and 6 bases, there was a span of 16 bases. This CDR3 has 15 residues. Germline CDR1 SGDLS, CDR2 YYNGEE. The CDR3 is CASSVMAWGRDGYTF. The CDR3 coding sequence is TGTGCCAGCAGCGTAATGGCTTGGGGGCGCGATGGCTACACCTTC.

The V gene is TRBV27, the J gene TRBJ1-5; 8 bases align to TRBD1. This CDR3 is built from 17 residues. V was clipped by 5 bases and J by 3 bases; unmatched bases: 12. The germline V gene has CDR1 MNHEY and CDR2 SMNVEV (reference sequence). The CDR3 nucleotides read TGTGCCAGCAGTCCTCTCCAGGGGGCGCCCCTCAATCAGCCCCAGCATTTT. Its translation is CASSPLQGAPLNQPQHF.

The genes are TRBV14 and TRBJ2-1; D is undetermined. V lost 1 base and J lost 9, with 10 bases in between. This CDR3 has 13 amino acids. From germline, CDR1 is SGHDN and CDR2 FVKESK. The CDR3 DNA reads TGTGCCAGCAGCCAAGCGCGAGCCGGTGAGCAGTTCTTC. This translates into CASSQARAGEQFF.

J is TRBJ1-2 and V is TRBV30; D might be TRBD1 (6 bases). V shed 0 bases and J shed 0 bases, with 23 bases lying between them. The CDR3 has 19 residues. Germline-derived CDR1 and CDR2 are GTSNPN and SVGIG (reference sequence). The CDR3 DNA is TGTGCCTGGAGTGTGGGCCCCCGTGCGGGGGGCTTAGCTAACTATGGCTACACCTTC. Translation gives CAWSVGPRAGGLANYGYTF.